This T cell receptor beta chain came from a study of response to subunit inactivated influenza vaccine. Study-level results: Each seasonal influenza vaccination recruits few new T cells, the authors suggested.

Worth noting for this clonotype: The target antigen is unknown.

Each CDR3 protein is one row after TCRdb ran MiXCR on the RT-PCR reads. The sample consists of some 640,000 distinct CDR3 sequences, approximately 15% of them appearing once. This sequence originates from a man aged 45 to 65 who received an inactivated influenza vaccine. The sequencing here drew on PBMCs from blood, taken 14 days before vaccination.

Here the CDR3 reads CASSAAGVISVTEAFF. The CDR3 bases are TGTGCCAGCAGCGCGGCAGGGGTAATAAGTGTTACTGAAGCTTTCTTT. The chain couples TRBV14 to TRBJ1-1; D perhaps matches TRBD1 (6 bases). V lost 5 bases to trimming and J lost 5 bases, with 21 bases between them. Germline CDR1 reads SGHDN; CDR2 reads FVKESK. The CDR3 is 16 residues long.